The 25 T cell receptor beta chains reported below all come from one sample, sequenced in a study of blood T cell repertoires in COVID-19. The repertoire was sequenced with immunoSEQ multiplex PCR; TCRdb's copy has only in-frame clones and lacks some. The sample carries about 230,000 clones, about 80% recorded once. The sequencing input was peripheral blood. Receptor source: a man in his forties or fifties with active or convalescent COVID-19.

This chain uses TRBV4-3 with TRBJ2-1; TRBD1 might be the D (6 bases). CDR3 size: 16 residues. Germline CDR1 and CDR2: LGHNA and YSLEER. V shed 6 bases and J shed 0 bases, with 15 bases lying between them. CDR3 loop: CASSHIGTRSYNEQFF. The CDR3 DNA is TGCGCCAGCAGTCATATCGGGACACGCTCCTACAATGAGCAGTTCTTC.

V usage is TRBV6-5 and J usage is TRBJ1-2, with a tentative D call TRBD1 (6 bases). The CDR3 loop spans 13 amino acids. V lost 6 bases, J lost 5 bases, and 13 bases lay in between. Germline assignment: CDR1 MNHEY and CDR2 SVGAGI. The CDR3 sequence is CASRDRDMYGYTF. The CDR3 bases are TGTGCCAGCAGGGATCGGGACATGTATGGCTACACCTTC.

The chain combines TRBV3-1 (or the pseudogene TRBV3-2) with TRBJ1-2, with TRBD1 identical over 9 bases. Losses at the gene ends were 1 base for V and 4 bases for J; bases not matched to a gene: 7. CDR1 is LGHDT and CDR2 is YNNKEL in the germline V gene (reference sequence). The CDR3 sequence is 16 residues long. The CDR3 loop is CASSQGRTGVGYGYTF. The CDR3 DNA is TGTGCCAGCAGCCAAGGCCGGACAGGGGTAGGCTATGGCTACACCTTC.

The V and J genes are TRBV11-2 and TRBJ2-1, with 7 bases aligning to TRBD1. This CDR3 contains 15 residues. J was trimmed by 5 bases and V by 1 base; bases with no gene match: 5. Looked up from germline, CDR1 is SGHAT and CDR2 is FQNNGV. For the CDR3, the DNA is TGTGCCAGCAGCTTAGGAGGGGGCCGAAACAATGAGCAGTTCTTC. This encodes CASSLGGGRNNEQFF.

The gene calls are TRBV7-2 and TRBJ2-5; 9 bases fit TRBD1. CDR1 is SGHTA, CDR2 FQGNSA, per germline. The CDR3 is 14 amino acids. V was pared by 3 bases and J by 5 bases, with 4 bases of the junction left unmatched. CDR3 sequence reads: CASSFRDRAETQYF. CDR3 nucleotide sequence: TGTGCCAGCAGCTTCCGGGACAGGGCGGAGACCCAGTACTTC. Supplemented by reference TRBV7-2 and TRBJ2-5, the full variable domain reads GAGVSQSPSNKVTEKGKDVELRCDPISGHTALYWYRQSLGQGLEFLIYFQGNSAPDKSGLPSDRFSAERTGGSVSTLTIQRTQQEDSAVYLCASSFRDRAETQYFGPGTRLLVL.

This clone has more than one count but fewer than ten. This chain links TRBV7-9 with TRBJ1-5; 8 positions agree with TRBD1. This CDR3 region has 16 residues. V lost 5 bases and J lost 4; bases outside the gene matches: 10. Germline lookup yields CDR1 SEHNR and CDR2 FQNEAQ (reference sequence). The CDR3 DNA is TGTGCCAGCAGCCCGACAGGGGCCAGCCTGAATCAGCCCCAGCATTTT. It is translated as CASSPTGASLNQPQHF.

V gene TRBV4-1 combines with J gene TRBJ2-3, with D possibly matching TRBD1 (5 bases). The V end lost 1 base, the J end lost 6 bases, and 14 bases lay between the germline ends. This CDR3 comprises 15 residues. Per the germline V gene, CDR1 is MGHRA and CDR2 is YSYEKL. The CDR3 region is CASSQVPDIGDTQYF. DNA for the CDR3: TGCGCCAGCAGCCAAGTGCCGGACATAGGGGATACGCAGTATTTT.

This clone appeared a few times. This chain uses TRBV6-5 with TRBJ1-6, with 11 bases aligning to TRBD1. V trimming: 6 bases; J trimming: 8 bases; junction bases outside the gene matches: 3. Germline CDR1 and CDR2: MNHEY and SVGAGI. The CDR3 length is 14 residues. The CDR3 DNA is TGTGCCAGCAGGAAGGGACAGGGGGATTCACCCCTCCACTTT. This gives the protein CASRKGQGDSPLHF.

J is TRBJ1-1 and V is TRBV6-6; possible D gene TRBD1, 5 bases. Deletions cut 5 bases from V and 1 base from J, with 17 bases between. Germline CDR1 and CDR2: MNHNY and SVGAGI (reference sequence). The CDR3 runs to 16 residues. CDR3 bases: TGTGCCAGCAGTACCCCCGGCGGGGGAACGAACACTGAAGCTTTCTTT. The encoded protein is CASSTPGGGTNTEAFF.

V is TRBV2 and J is TRBJ2-4, with a tentative D call TRBD2 (6 bases). The CDR3 totals 13 residues. V shed 6 bases and J shed 6 bases, with 12 bases lying between them. CDR1 SNHLY and CDR2 FYNNEI come from the germline V gene. The CDR3 DNA follows: TGTGCCAGCAGGACGGGGGTAGGAAACATTCAGTACTTC. It encodes CASRTGVGNIQYF.

J is TRBJ2-3 and V is TRBV28, with a tentative D call TRBD2 (6 bases). The CDR3 length is 17 residues. In germline, CDR1 is MDHEN, CDR2 SYDVKM. The germline V and J ends were trimmed by 6 bases and 6 bases, with 25 bases remaining between them. This chain's CDR3 is CASSRPFSGVTSDTQYF. The CDR3 DNA reads TGTGCCAGCAGCCGCCCCTTTTCGGGGGTAACTTCGGATACGCAGTATTTT.

The V and J genes are TRBV19 and TRBJ2-3, with unresolved D. The CDR3 covers 14 residues. CDR1 is LNHDA and CDR2 is SQIVND in the germline V gene (reference sequence). V dropped 0 bases and J dropped 2 bases, with 6 bases sitting between them. CDR3 region: CASSIDTATDTQYF. CDR3 DNA sequence: TGTGCCAGTAGTATAGATACAGCCACAGATACGCAGTATTTT.

This clone was seen a single time. The V and J genes are TRBV27 and TRBJ2-1, with D tentatively TRBD2 (5 bases). This CDR3 is 15 amino acids long. The germline gives CDR1 MNHEY, CDR2 SMNVEV (reference sequence). V dropped 4 bases and J dropped 10 bases, with 20 bases sitting between them. CDR3 in amino acids: CASSSTGISFGEQFF. The CDR3 nucleotides are TGTGCCAGCAGTTCTACCGGGATATCCTTCGGAGAGCAGTTCTTC.

The V call is TRBV20-1, the J call TRBJ2-1; TRBD2 matches 9 bases. Trimming cost V 3 bases and J 2 bases; bases outside gene matches: 2. The CDR3 loop spans 14 amino acids. The germline gives CDR1 DFQATT, CDR2 SNEGSKA (reference sequence). The CDR3 DNA sequence: TGCAGTGCTAGTCGCGGGGGGGCCTACAATGAGCAGTTCTTC. Amino acids: CSASRGGAYNEQFF.

The V gene is TRBV9, the J gene TRBJ1-3; maybe TRBD1 (5 bases). V lost 0 bases to trimming and J lost 2 bases, with 12 bases between them. Germline V gives CDR1 SGDLS, CDR2 YYNGEE. The CDR3 extends over 16 amino acids. The CDR3 DNA sequence: TGTGCCAGCAGCGTAGGCGTCAGGGCCCCTGGAAACACCATATATTTT. Translated: CASSVGVRAPGNTIYF. Supplemented by reference TRBV9 and TRBJ1-3, the full variable domain reads DSGVTQTPKHLITATGQRVTLRCSPRSGDLSVYWYQQSLDQGLQFLIQYYNGEERAKGNILERFSAQQFPDLHSELNLSSLELGDSALYFCASSVGVRAPGNTIYFGEGSWLTVV.

V is TRBV5-1 and J is TRBJ2-5; 11 positions agree with TRBD2. V dropped 4 bases and J dropped 5; count of bases not matched to a gene: 7. Germline CDR1 SGHRS, CDR2 YFSETQ. CDR3 length: 15 residues. The CDR3 nucleotides are TGCGCCAGCAGCCTTTCTAGCGGGGGGCTTGAGACCCAGTACTTC. Translating gives CASSLSSGGLETQYF.

This rearrangement joins TRBV30 to TRBJ1-5, with 10 bases fitting TRBD1. CDR1 is GTSNPN, CDR2 SVGIG, per germline (reference sequence). The CDR3 is 15 residues long. V lost 5 bases and J lost 4; bases outside the gene matches: 8. The CDR3 DNA reads TGTGCCTGGGGAAGACAGGGACAGGGGAATCAGCCCCAGCATTTT. Its translation: CAWGRQGQGNQPQHF.

The chain links TRBV5-4 to TRBJ1-2; 7 positions match TRBD1. J was trimmed by 5 bases and V by 2 bases; bases with no gene match: 12. CDR1 and CDR2 from the germline V gene are SGHNT and YYREEE (reference sequence). The CDR3 runs to 16 residues. CDR3 residues: CASSFREAGGRYGYTF. CDR3 sequence (DNA): TGTGCCAGCAGCTTCAGGGAGGCAGGGGGAAGGTATGGCTACACCTTC.

The genes are TRBV19 and TRBJ2-2, with D maybe TRBD1 (7 bases). This CDR3 comprises 16 residues. CDR1 is LNHDA and CDR2 is SQIVND in the germline V gene (reference sequence). The V and J ends lost 6 bases and 0 bases respectively, with 14 bases between them. CDR3 sequence: CASRRDSTANTGELFF. CDR3 coding DNA: TGTGCCAGTAGGCGGGACAGTACAGCGAACACCGGGGAGCTGTTTTTT.

In this sample, this clone turned up once. J is TRBJ2-1 and V is TRBV28, with D possibly TRBD2 on 6 matching bases. The V and J ends lost 4 bases and 0 bases respectively, with 10 bases between them. Germline V gives CDR1 MDHEN, CDR2 SYDVKM. The CDR3 has 15 amino acids. The CDR3 DNA reads TGTGCCAGCAGTTGGGCGGGGAGCTCCTACAATGAGCAGTTCTTC. Translating gives CASSWAGSSYNEQFF. Full variable domain (remainder filled in from reference TRBV28 and TRBJ2-1): DVKVTQSSRYLVKRTGEKVFLECVQDMDHENMFWYRQDPGLGLRLIYFSYDVKMKEKGDIPEGYSVSREKKERFSLILESASTNQTSMYLCASSWAGSSYNEQFFGPGTRLTVL.

This clone was detected only a few times. The rearrangement links TRBV5-1 to TRBJ1-1; D is possibly TRBD1 (6 bases). CDR3 size: 14 residues. Germline V gene data show CDR1 as SGHRS and CDR2 as YFSETQ. The V end was cut by 4 bases, the J end by 3 bases, with 13 bases between. CDR3: CASSTQGSDTEAFF. The CDR3 coding sequence is TGCGCCAGCAGCACCCAGGGGTCCGACACTGAAGCTTTCTTT.

The chain employs TRBV18 and TRBJ2-1, with 10 bases identical to TRBD2. The CDR3 spans 15 residues. CDR1 is KGHSH and CDR2 is LQKENI in the germline V gene. J was trimmed by 3 bases and V by 2 bases; bases with no gene match: 1. CDR3 DNA sequence: TGTGCCAGCTCACCAGGGACTAGCGACTACAATGAGCAGTTCTTC. It encodes CASSPGTSDYNEQFF.

The chain has TRBV7-3 and TRBJ2-6; 9 nucleotides match TRBD1. The germline V gene has CDR1 SGHTA and CDR2 FQGTGA. This CDR3 spans 16 amino acids. The V gene end was trimmed by 5 bases and the J gene end by 1 base; junction bases not matched to a gene: 3. The CDR3, as DNA: TGTGCCAGCAGCAAACAGGGGGCGTCTGGGGCCAACGTCCTGACTTTC. It is translated as CASSKQGASGANVLTF.

The V call is TRBV19, the J call TRBJ2-7; 8 positions match TRBD1. This CDR3 has 15 amino acids. Germline CDR1 LNHDA, CDR2 SQIVND (reference sequence). V lost 3 bases and J lost 3; bases outside the gene matches: 7. The CDR3 sequence: CASSIVGRGLYEQYF. CDR3 DNA sequence: TGTGCCAGTAGTATCGTGGGCAGGGGGCTCTACGAGCAGTACTTC.

This clone was observed once. The gene calls are TRBV3-1 (or the pseudogene TRBV3-2) and TRBJ2-7; 10 bases line up with TRBD1. The ends lost 4 bases at V and 2 bases at J; junction bases unmatched: 2. Germline-derived CDR1 and CDR2 are LGHDT and YNNKEL (reference sequence). The CDR3 consists of 14 residues. CDR3 sequence reads: CASSRGQGTYEQYF. As DNA, the CDR3 is TGTGCCAGCAGCCGGGGACAGGGGACCTACGAGCAGTACTTC.